The T cell receptor (beta chain) described here comes from a study of graft-versus-host responses after intestinal transplantation. Study-level background: Grafts were multivisceral, liver-intestinal, or isolated intestinal. The whole recipient group had anti-thymocyte globulin induction followed by tacrolimus and steroids for roughly three years.

CDR3 length: 14 amino acids. The V gene lost 2 bases and the J gene lost 2 bases, with 10 bases spanning the gap. CDR1 and CDR2 (germline): SGDLS, YYNGEE. The starting material, graft tissue, was processed to release intraepithelial and lamina propria lymphocytes. Overall study results and limits: Some patients had graft-donor T cell macrochimerism. In their allografts, the ratios of graft-versus-host to host-versus-graft T cell clones were high. Ileal or blood samples showed some GvH clones first, and such clones were also found in recipient marrow.

Libraries were prepared by immunoSEQ multiplex PCR; TCRdb keeps only in-frame clonotypes and omits some of them. This table has about 2,000 clones, 65% to 90% appearing once. As concerns this clone: What it binds is unknown.

The material was ileum tissue, obtained around 59 days after intestinal transplant. The J gene is TRBJ1-2, the V gene TRBV9; D ambiguous. The sequence was collected from a human patient who received an intestinal transplant, so some T cells may come from the graft donor. CDR3 DNA sequence: TGTGCCAGCAGCGTCACGACGGAAAACTATGGCTACACCTTC. This codes for CASSVTTENYGYTF.